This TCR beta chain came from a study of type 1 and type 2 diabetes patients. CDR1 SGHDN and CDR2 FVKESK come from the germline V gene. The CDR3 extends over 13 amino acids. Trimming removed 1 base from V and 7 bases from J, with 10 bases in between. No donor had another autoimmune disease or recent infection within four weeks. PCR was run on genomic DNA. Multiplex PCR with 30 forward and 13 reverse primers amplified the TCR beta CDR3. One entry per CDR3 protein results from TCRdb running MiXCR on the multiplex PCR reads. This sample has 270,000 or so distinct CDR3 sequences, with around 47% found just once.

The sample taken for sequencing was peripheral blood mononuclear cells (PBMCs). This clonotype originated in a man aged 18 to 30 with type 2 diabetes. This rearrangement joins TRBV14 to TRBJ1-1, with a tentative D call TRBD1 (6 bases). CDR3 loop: CASSQAIGGEAFF. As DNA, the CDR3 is TGTGCCAGCAGCCAAGCAATAGGGGGTGAAGCTTTCTTT. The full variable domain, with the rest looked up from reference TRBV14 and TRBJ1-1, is EAGVTQFPSHSVIEKGQTVTLRCDPISGHDNLYWYRRVMGKEIKFLLHFVKESKQDESGMPNNRFLAERTGGTYSTLKVQPAELEDSGVYFCASSQAIGGEAFFGQGTRLTVV.